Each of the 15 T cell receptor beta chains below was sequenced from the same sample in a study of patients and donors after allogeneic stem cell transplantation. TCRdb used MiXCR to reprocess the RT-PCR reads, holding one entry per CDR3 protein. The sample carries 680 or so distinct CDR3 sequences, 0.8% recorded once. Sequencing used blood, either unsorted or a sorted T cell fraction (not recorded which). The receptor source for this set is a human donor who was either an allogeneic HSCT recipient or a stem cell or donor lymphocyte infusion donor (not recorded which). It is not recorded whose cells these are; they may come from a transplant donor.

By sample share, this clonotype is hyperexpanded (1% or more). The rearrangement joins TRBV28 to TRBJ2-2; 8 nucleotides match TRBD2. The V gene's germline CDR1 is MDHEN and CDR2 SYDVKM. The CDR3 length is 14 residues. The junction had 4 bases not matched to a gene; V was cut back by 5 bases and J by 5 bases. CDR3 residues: CASSMTSATGELFF. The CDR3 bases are TGTGCCAGCAGTATGACTAGCGCGACCGGGGAGCTGTTTTTT.

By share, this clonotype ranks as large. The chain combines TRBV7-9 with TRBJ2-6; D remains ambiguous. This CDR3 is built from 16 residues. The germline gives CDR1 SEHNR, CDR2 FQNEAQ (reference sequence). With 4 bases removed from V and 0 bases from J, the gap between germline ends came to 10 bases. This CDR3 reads CASSSGRASGANVLTF. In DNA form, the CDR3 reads TGTGCCAGCAGCTCCGGACGGGCCTCTGGGGCCAACGTCCTGACTTTC.

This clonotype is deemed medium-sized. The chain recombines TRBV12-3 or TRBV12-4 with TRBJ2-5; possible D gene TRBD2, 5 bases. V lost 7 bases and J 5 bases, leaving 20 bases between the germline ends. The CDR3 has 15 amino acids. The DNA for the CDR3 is TGTGCCAGCAAGCTATCCGGGCTCACGGGGGAGACCCAGTACTTC. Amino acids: CASKLSGLTGETQYF.

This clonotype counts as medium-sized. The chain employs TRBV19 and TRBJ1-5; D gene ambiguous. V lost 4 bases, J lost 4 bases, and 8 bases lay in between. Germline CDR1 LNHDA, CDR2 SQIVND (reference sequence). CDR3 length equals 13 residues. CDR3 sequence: CASSTRFNQPQHF. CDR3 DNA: TGTGCCAGTAGTACCAGGTTTAATCAGCCCCAGCATTTT.

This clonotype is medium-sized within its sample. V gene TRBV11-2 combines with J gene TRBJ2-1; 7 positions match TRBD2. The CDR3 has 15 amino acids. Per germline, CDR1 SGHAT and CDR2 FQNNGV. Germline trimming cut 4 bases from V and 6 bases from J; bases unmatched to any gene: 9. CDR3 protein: CASSSTASGANEQFF. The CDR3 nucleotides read TGTGCCAGCAGCTCAACAGCCAGCGGGGCCAATGAGCAGTTCTTC.

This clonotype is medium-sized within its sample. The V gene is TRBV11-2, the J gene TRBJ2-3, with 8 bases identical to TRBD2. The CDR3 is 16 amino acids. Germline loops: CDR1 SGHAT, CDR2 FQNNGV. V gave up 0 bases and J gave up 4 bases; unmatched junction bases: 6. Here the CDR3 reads CASSLDPRGGSDTQYF. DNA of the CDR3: TGTGCCAGCAGCTTAGACCCCCGGGGGGGATCAGATACGCAGTATTTT.

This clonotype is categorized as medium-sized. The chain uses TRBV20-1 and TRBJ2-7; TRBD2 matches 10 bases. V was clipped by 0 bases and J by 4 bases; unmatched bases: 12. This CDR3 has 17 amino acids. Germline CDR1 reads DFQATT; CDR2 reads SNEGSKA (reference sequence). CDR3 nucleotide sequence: TGCAGTGCTAGAGATGCACGGGCTAGCGGGAGAGCATACGAGCAGTACTTC. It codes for CSARDARASGRAYEQYF.

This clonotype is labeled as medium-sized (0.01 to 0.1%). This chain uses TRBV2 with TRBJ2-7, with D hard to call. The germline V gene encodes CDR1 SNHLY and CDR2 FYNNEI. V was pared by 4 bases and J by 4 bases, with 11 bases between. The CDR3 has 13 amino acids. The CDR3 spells CASSGVRFYEQYF. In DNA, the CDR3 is TGTGCCAGCAGTGGGGTCAGGTTTTACGAGCAGTACTTC.

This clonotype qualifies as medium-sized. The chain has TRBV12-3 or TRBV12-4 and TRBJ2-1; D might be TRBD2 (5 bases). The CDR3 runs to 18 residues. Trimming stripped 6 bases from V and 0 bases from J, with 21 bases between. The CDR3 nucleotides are TGTGCCAGCAGCGAGACTAATCCGCGAACAAGCTCCTACAATGAGCAGTTCTTC. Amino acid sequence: CASSETNPRTSSYNEQFF.

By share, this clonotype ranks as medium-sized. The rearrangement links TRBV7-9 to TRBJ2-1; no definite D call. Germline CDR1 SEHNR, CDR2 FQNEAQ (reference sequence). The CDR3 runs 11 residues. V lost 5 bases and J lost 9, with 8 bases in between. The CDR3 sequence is CASSRRPEQFF. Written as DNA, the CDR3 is TGTGCCAGCAGCCGACGACCTGAGCAGTTCTTC.

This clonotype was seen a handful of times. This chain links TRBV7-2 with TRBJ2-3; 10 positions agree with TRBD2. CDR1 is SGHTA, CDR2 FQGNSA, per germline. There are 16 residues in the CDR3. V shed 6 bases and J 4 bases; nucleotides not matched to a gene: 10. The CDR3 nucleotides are TGTGCCAGCAGGATTATAGCGGGAGGTTCGCCAGATACGCAGTATTTT. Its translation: CASRIIAGGSPDTQYF. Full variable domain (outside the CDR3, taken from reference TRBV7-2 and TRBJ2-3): GAGVSQSPSNKVTEKGKDVELRCDPISGHTALYWYRQSLGQGLEFLIYFQGNSAPDKSGLPSDRFSAERTGGSVSTLTIQRTQQEDSAVYLCASRIIAGGSPDTQYFGPGTRLTVL.

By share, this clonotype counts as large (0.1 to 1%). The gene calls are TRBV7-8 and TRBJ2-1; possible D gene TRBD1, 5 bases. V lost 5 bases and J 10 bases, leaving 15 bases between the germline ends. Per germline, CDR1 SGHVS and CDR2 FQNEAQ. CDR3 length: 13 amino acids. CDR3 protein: CASSPRARTEQFF. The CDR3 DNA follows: TGTGCCAGCAGCCCTAGGGCCAGGACAGAGCAGTTCTTC.

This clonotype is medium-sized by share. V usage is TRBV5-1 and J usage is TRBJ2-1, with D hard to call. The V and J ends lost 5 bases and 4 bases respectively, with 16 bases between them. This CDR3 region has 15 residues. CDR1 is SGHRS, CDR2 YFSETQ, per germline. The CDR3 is CASREVPTGYNEQFF. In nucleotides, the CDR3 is TGCGCCAGCAGAGAAGTCCCTACGGGTTACAATGAGCAGTTCTTC.

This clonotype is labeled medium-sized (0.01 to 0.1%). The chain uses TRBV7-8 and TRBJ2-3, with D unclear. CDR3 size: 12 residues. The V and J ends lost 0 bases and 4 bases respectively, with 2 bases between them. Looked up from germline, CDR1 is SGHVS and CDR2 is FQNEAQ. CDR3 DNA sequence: TGTGCCAGCAGCTTAGCTGCAGATACGCAGTATTTT. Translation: CASSLAADTQYF. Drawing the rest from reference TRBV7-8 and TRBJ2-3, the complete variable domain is GAGVSQSPRYKVAKRGQDVALRCDPISGHVSLFWYQQALGQGPEFLTYFQNEAQLDKSGLPSDRFFAERPEGSVSTLKIQRTQQEDSAVYLCASSLAADTQYFGPGTRLTVL.

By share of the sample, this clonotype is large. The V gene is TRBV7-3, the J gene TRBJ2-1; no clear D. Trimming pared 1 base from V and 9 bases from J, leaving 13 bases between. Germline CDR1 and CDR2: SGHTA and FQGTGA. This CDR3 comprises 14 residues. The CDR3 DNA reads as TGTGCCAGCAGCTTAAAGGGTGGTTTCGGTGAGCAGTTCTTC. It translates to CASSLKGGFGEQFF.